This T cell receptor (beta chain) was obtained from a study of blood T cell repertoires in COVID-19. Whole-study context: T cells, B-cell-depleted T cells, or PBMCs supplied cDNA or gDNA.

This CDR3 region has 15 residues. V gave up 8 bases and J gave up 0 bases, with 11 bases separating them. Germline V CDR1 and CDR2: WSHSY, SAAADI. Generated by immunoSEQ multiplex PCR, the TCRdb table keeps only in-frame clones and is missing some. The sample has roughly 150,000 clones, around 84% seen once. Sample: PBMCs or T cells enriched from blood (not recorded which). The genes are TRBV10-2 and TRBJ1-6; TRBD1 might be the D (6 bases). The TCR sequence derives from a man aged 50 to 59 who had recovered from COVID-19. The DNA for the CDR3 is TGCGCCAGCCAATCAGGGGCCTCCTATAATTCACCCCTCCACTTT. It specifies CASQSGASYNSPLHF.